What follows are 29 T cell receptor beta chains derived from one specimen sequenced in a study of blood T cell repertoires in COVID-19. Sequencing used immunoSEQ multiplex PCR; TCRdb keeps in-frame clones, though not all of them. The sample records 310,000 or so clones, more than 70% being singletons. What was sequenced was peripheral blood. The source is a man between 18 and 35 years old who had recovered from COVID-19.

The V and J genes are TRBV7-6 and TRBJ2-3, with 8 bases that match TRBD2. The CDR3 loop spans 15 amino acids. CDR1 is SGHVS, CDR2 FNYEAQ, per germline. Trimming cost V 7 bases and J 2 bases; bases outside gene matches: 8. Here the CDR3 DNA reads TGTGCCAGCACCCCTATAGCGGGGAACACAGATACGCAGTATTTT. Protein sequence: CASTPIAGNTDTQYF.

The rearrangement uses TRBV6-5 and TRBJ1-1; weak D call: TRBD1 (5 bases). The CDR3 sequence is 15 residues long. CDR1 is MNHEY, CDR2 SVGAGI, per germline. The germline V and J ends were trimmed by 0 bases and 4 bases, with 12 bases remaining between them. The CDR3 nucleotides read TGTGCCAGCAGTTACTCGGGTCGGGGGGTCACTGAAGCTTTCTTT. Its translation is CASSYSGRGVTEAFF.

The genes are TRBV6-1 and TRBJ2-2, with 13 bases identical to TRBD2. Germline CDR1 and CDR2: MNHNS and SASEGT. The length of the CDR3 is 19 residues. Losses at the gene ends were 4 bases for V and 6 bases for J; bases not matched to a gene: 14. The CDR3 DNA is TGTGCCAGCAGTGGACAACGCTTACTAGCGGGAGGGCCTGCCGGGGAGCTGTTTTTT. The encoded protein is CASSGQRLLAGGPAGELFF.

This clone was seen just once. This sequence joins TRBV4-1 and TRBJ2-1, with 8 bases aligning to TRBD1. The ends lost 0 bases at V and 8 bases at J; junction bases unmatched: 12. The germline V gene encodes CDR1 MGHRA and CDR2 YSYEKL. The CDR3 extends over 17 amino acids. The CDR3 nucleotides read TGCGCCAGCAGCCAAGACAATCCTGGACAGGGAAAGGATGAGCAGTTCTTC. Residues: CASSQDNPGQGKDEQFF.

The CDR3 region is CASSLNPGQGSEAFF. DNA of the CDR3: TGTGCCAGCAGCTTAAACCCGGGACAGGGCTCTGAAGCTTTCTTT. This sequence joins TRBV7-3 and TRBJ1-1; TRBD1 agrees at 9 bases. The J segment lost 6 bases and the V segment lost 1 base, leaving 6 bases of the junction unmatched. CDR3 length: 15 amino acids. Germline V gene sequence: CDR1 SGHTA, CDR2 FQGTGA.

A remark on this clone: At the DNA level, this CDR3 is encoded by other sequences in the same sample as well. The J gene is TRBJ1-2, the V gene TRBV6-1; 7 bases align to TRBD1. The ends lost 3 bases at V and 2 bases at J; junction bases unmatched: 3. CDR3 length: 14 amino acids. Germline lookup yields CDR1 MNHNS and CDR2 SASEGT. Written as DNA, the CDR3 is TGTGCCAGCAGTGAGCGGGACAGCAACTATGGCTACACCTTC. Protein sequence: CASSERDSNYGYTF.

This clone was detected only once. This rearrangement joins TRBV6-1 to TRBJ1-5; TRBD1 matches 8 bases. The ends lost 4 bases at V and 2 bases at J; junction bases unmatched: 10. Germline CDR1 MNHNS, CDR2 SASEGT. This CDR3 is built from 17 residues. The DNA for the CDR3 is TGTGCCAGCAGTGGTTGGACAGGGCTTCTGGGCAATCAGCCCCAGCATTTT. Translated, it gives CASSGWTGLLGNQPQHF.

The rearrangement uses TRBV19 and TRBJ1-4; D might be TRBD1 (6 bases). The CDR3 has 15 amino acids. V gave up 6 bases and J gave up 0 bases, with 11 bases separating them. Looked up from germline, CDR1 is LNHDA and CDR2 is SQIVND (reference sequence). The CDR3 DNA sequence: TGTGCCAGTAGATCCCAGGGGACAACTAATGAAAAACTGTTTTTT. Protein: CASRSQGTTNEKLFF. Filled out from reference TRBV19 and TRBJ1-4, the complete variable domain reads DGGITQSPKYLFRKEGQNVTLSCEQNLNHDAMYWYRQDPGQGLRLIYYSQIVNDFQKGDIAEGYSVSREKKESFPLTVTSAQKNPTAFYLCASRSQGTTNEKLFFGSGTQLSVL.

The chain is built from TRBV3-1 (or the pseudogene TRBV3-2) and TRBJ1-1; D might be TRBD1 (5 bases). CDR1 and CDR2 (germline): LGHDT, YNNKEL (reference sequence). The V and J ends lost 3 bases and 0 bases respectively, with 17 bases between them. There are 17 residues in the CDR3. CDR3 nucleotides: TGTGCCAGCAGCCACAAAAGGATAGACAGACTGAACACTGAAGCTTTCTTT. Translated: CASSHKRIDRLNTEAFF.

The gene calls are TRBV6-5 and TRBJ2-1, with 9 bases lining up with TRBD1. Trimming at V came to 5 bases and at J to 6 bases, leaving 8 bases not matched to a gene. Germline values: CDR1 MNHEY, CDR2 SVGAGI. CDR3 length: 15 residues. The CDR3 loop reads CASSPGTGPGNEQFF. The CDR3 nucleotides are TGTGCCAGCAGTCCCGGGACAGGGCCCGGCAATGAGCAGTTCTTC.

J is TRBJ2-7 and V is TRBV27, with D possibly TRBD2 on 6 matching bases. V gave up 6 bases and J gave up 3 bases, with 18 bases separating them. From germline, CDR1 is MNHEY and CDR2 SMNVEV (reference sequence). The CDR3 loop spans 15 amino acids. CDR3 in amino acids: CASRAPGTGVYEQYF. Here the CDR3 DNA reads TGTGCCAGCAGAGCCCCCGGGACGGGGGTCTACGAGCAGTACTTC.

This clone was detected only a few times. The V call is TRBV10-3, the J call TRBJ1-1, with D unresolved. The CDR3 totals 13 residues. Trimming stripped 11 bases from V and 0 bases from J, with 13 bases between. Germline loops: CDR1 ENHRY, CDR2 SYGVKD. The CDR3 nucleotides read TGTGCCGTCCGGACGGGGATGAACACTGAAGCTTTCTTT. The encoded protein is CAVRTGMNTEAFF.

The gene calls are TRBV15 and TRBJ1-1; D gene uncertain. Germline V CDR1 and CDR2: LNHNV, YYDKDF (reference sequence). The V and J ends lost 6 bases and 5 bases respectively, with 10 bases between them. This CDR3 has 12 amino acids. Written as DNA, the CDR3 is TGTGCCACCAGAATGGGGAGGACTGAAGCTTTCTTT. Amino acids: CATRMGRTEAFF.

The J gene is TRBJ1-1, the V gene TRBV14; no reliable D call. The CDR3 sequence is 14 residues long. V lost 4 bases, J lost 5 bases, and 14 bases lay in between. Germline lookup yields CDR1 SGHDN and CDR2 FVKESK. As DNA, the CDR3 is TGTGCCAGCAGCCCGGCAACAAGACTAACTGAAGCTTTCTTT. Its protein is CASSPATRLTEAFF.

In DNA form, the CDR3 reads TGTGCCAGTAGTACATCGACAGGGCAGCCCCAGCATTTT. Amino acids: CASSTSTGQPQHF. The chain employs TRBV19 and TRBJ1-5; 7 nucleotides line up with TRBD1. CDR1 is LNHDA and CDR2 is SQIVND in the germline V gene (reference sequence). With 4 bases clipped from V and 7 bases from J, the junction kept 4 bases outside the gene matches. The length of the CDR3 is 13 residues.

The rearrangement joins TRBV18 to TRBJ2-7, with a tentative D call TRBD1 (6 bases). Germline-derived CDR1 and CDR2 are KGHSH and LQKENI. CDR3 size: 15 residues. The ends were cut back, 2 bases at V and 2 bases at J, with 13 bases in the middle. The CDR3 protein is CASSPGQRKTYEQYF. The CDR3 DNA sequence: TGTGCCAGCTCACCAGGACAGAGAAAAACCTACGAGCAGTACTTC.

The V gene is TRBV9, the J gene TRBJ1-5; D uncertain. The CDR3 has 15 residues. CDR1 is SGDLS, CDR2 YYNGEE, per germline. V was trimmed by 4 bases and J by 0 bases, leaving 11 bases between them. CDR3 in amino acids: CASSPVASSNQPQHF. DNA of the CDR3: TGTGCCAGCAGCCCCGTTGCCAGTAGCAATCAGCCCCAGCATTTT.

The chain has TRBV19 and TRBJ1-2; TRBD1 might be the D (5 bases). The CDR3 contains 15 residues. The germline V and J ends were trimmed by 6 bases and 4 bases, with 18 bases remaining between them. CDR1 is LNHDA, CDR2 SQIVND, per germline (reference sequence). The CDR3 loop is CASSHGTGETYGYTF. The CDR3 bases are TGTGCCAGTAGCCACGGGACGGGAGAAACCTATGGCTACACCTTC.

The table lists this clone with a count of one. The CDR3 DNA reads as TGTGCCTGGTCAGAGGGAGGCAGGGTCAGTTCACCCCTCCACTTT. It specifies CAWSEGGRVSSPLHF. The rearrangement links TRBV30 to TRBJ1-6, with D perhaps TRBD1 (5 bases). The germline V gene encodes CDR1 GTSNPN and CDR2 SVGIG (reference sequence). The CDR3 loop spans 15 amino acids. The germline V and J ends were trimmed by 5 bases and 9 bases, with 20 bases remaining between them.

V gene TRBV29-1 combines with J gene TRBJ2-3; 7 bases align to TRBD1. In germline, CDR1 is SQVTM, CDR2 ANQGSEA. V trimming: 6 bases; J trimming: 0 bases; junction bases outside the gene matches: 12. This CDR3 region has 16 residues. This chain's CDR3 is CSVASRQGTSTDTQYF. DNA of the CDR3: TGCAGCGTCGCTTCAAGACAGGGTACTAGCACAGATACGCAGTATTTT.

This clone appeared a few times. The rearrangement uses TRBV30 and TRBJ1-2; TRBD1 matches 8 bases. Germline V gene data show CDR1 as GTSNPN and CDR2 as SVGIG (reference sequence). This CDR3 is built from 14 residues. Germline trimming cut 1 base from V and 8 bases from J; bases unmatched to any gene: 9. The CDR3 here is CAWSAQTGERGYTF. The CDR3 nucleotides read TGTGCCTGGAGTGCCCAGACAGGGGAGAGAGGCTACACCTTC.

This clone was observed once. The chain uses TRBV2 and TRBJ1-5, with D tentatively TRBD1 (6 bases). CDR3 length: 14 residues. The germline gives CDR1 SNHLY, CDR2 FYNNEI. V was shortened by 1 base and J by 4 bases, with 8 bases between the two germline ends. The CDR3 spells CASSEGQENQPQHF. CDR3 sequence (DNA): TGTGCCAGCAGTGAAGGACAGGAAAATCAGCCCCAGCATTTT.

J is TRBJ1-3 and V is TRBV29-1; 10 bases fit TRBD1. In germline, CDR1 is SQVTM, CDR2 ANQGSEA. V gave up 6 bases and J gave up 7 bases; unmatched junction bases: 9. The CDR3 consists of 14 residues. CDR3 nucleotide sequence: TGCAGCGTGTCTCAGACGGACAGGGGGAACACCATATATTTT. The encoded protein is CSVSQTDRGNTIYF.

The rearrangement joins TRBV7-9 to TRBJ2-7, with D possibly TRBD1 on 6 matching bases. This CDR3 has 14 residues. Germline V lookup: CDR1 SEHNR, CDR2 FQNEAQ (reference sequence). The V end lost 4 bases, the J end lost 2 bases, and 12 bases lay between the germline ends. The CDR3 bases are TGTGCCAGCAGCTCTGGGACATTCCCCTACGAGCAGTACTTC. Residues: CASSSGTFPYEQYF.

The V call is TRBV25-1, the J call TRBJ2-3; possibly TRBD1 for D (6 bases). This CDR3 region has 15 residues. Germline-derived CDR1 and CDR2 are MGHDK and SYGVNS. V was clipped by 3 bases and J by 1 base, with 11 bases between them. This chain's CDR3 is CASSDHSGGTDTQYF. The CDR3 DNA sequence: TGTGCCAGCAGTGATCATTCAGGGGGCACAGATACGCAGTATTTT.

This clone was seen a handful of times. The genes are TRBV15 and TRBJ2-7; D perhaps matches TRBD2 (7 bases). Trimming took off 0 bases at V and 2 bases at J, with 11 bases between the two ends. CDR3 length: 15 amino acids. The germline gives CDR1 LNHNV, CDR2 YYDKDF (reference sequence). Written as DNA, the CDR3 is TGTGCCACCAGCAGAGATCCGGGGGGCCCCTACGAGCAGTACTTC. Amino acid sequence: CATSRDPGGPYEQYF.

The rearrangement joins TRBV18 to TRBJ1-1, with 7 bases matching TRBD1. The CDR3 length is 11 residues. CDR1 is KGHSH and CDR2 is LQKENI in the germline V gene. V lost 4 bases and J lost 12; bases outside the gene matches: 5. The CDR3 nucleotides read TGTGCCAGCTCACTCGGACAGGAATCTTTCTTT. Amino acids: CASSLGQESFF.

In its sample, this clone was seen a few times. The V gene is TRBV7-9, the J gene TRBJ1-3; D is undetermined. Trimming removed 1 base from V and 4 bases from J, with 5 bases in between. The germline CDR1 and CDR2 sequences are SEHNR and FQNEAQ (reference sequence). This CDR3 is built from 13 residues. The CDR3 loop is CASSLGAGNTIYF. The CDR3, as DNA: TGTGCCAGCAGCTTAGGGGCGGGAAACACCATATATTTT.

The chain uses TRBV14 and TRBJ1-2; TRBD1 might be the D (5 bases). The CDR3 runs 16 residues. Trimming took off 0 bases at V and 6 bases at J, with 17 bases between the two ends. Germline-derived CDR1 and CDR2 are SGHDN and FVKESK. The CDR3 coding sequence is TGTGCCAGCAGCCAAGATACCTTGCGACCGGGGGATGGCTACACCTTC. It specifies CASSQDTLRPGDGYTF.